The sequence of this T cell receptor (beta chain) was determined in a study of glioma-infiltrating T cells. The junction had 13 bases not matched to a gene; V was cut back by 3 bases and J by 6 bases. CDR1 is MDHEN and CDR2 is SYDVKM in the germline V gene. The CDR3 contains 16 residues. Using RNA template, CDR3s of TCR alpha and beta were amplified with iRepertoire arm-PCR. Via MiXCR, TCRdb re-called the multiplex PCR reads, giving one row per CDR3 protein. The sample shows around 180,000 distinct CDR3 sequences, more than 35% of them seen only once. This clonotype was seen many times. Source material: glioma tissue, nonneoplastic brain tissue, or PBMCs (not recorded which). The chain carries TRBV28 and TRBJ1-1, with TRBD1 matching 7 bases. The TCR comes from a human donor with low-grade glioma or glioblastoma, undergoing nonglioma brain surgery, or in good health (not recorded which). This CDR3 is CASSFGQGGIFAEAFF. The DNA for the CDR3 is TGTGCCAGCAGTTTCGGGCAGGGGGGCATTTTTGCTGAAGCTTTCTTT.